The clone carrying this TCR beta chain was observed a single time. This sample was included in a study of PD-1 blockade in classical Hodgkin lymphoma. The time point: cycle 4 day 1 (C4D1), after six to seven weeks of nivolumab. Each patient experienced a relapse that followed autologous stem cell transplantation, and brentuximab vedotin exposure varied. The CDR3 runs to 13 residues. V lost 6 bases and J 4 bases, leaving 9 bases between the germline ends. Per germline, CDR1 MNHNY and CDR2 SVGAGI (reference sequence). Libraries were prepared by immunoSEQ multiplex PCR; TCRdb keeps only in-frame clonotypes and omits some of them. The sample shows over 75,000 clones, just over 90% of them seen only once.

The sequence was obtained from a human donor with classical Hodgkin lymphoma. The chain links TRBV6-6 to TRBJ1-4; no reliable D call. The sequenced sample was peripheral blood mononuclear cells (PBMCs), obtained before the fourth cycle of nivolumab. The CDR3 nucleotides are TGTGCCAGCAGCTTGGAGTTTAATGAAAAACTGTTTTTT. It translates to CASSLEFNEKLFF.